These T cell receptor beta chains were read from a single sample in a study of tumor-infiltrating lymphocytes in primary liver carcinoma. Each CDR3 protein is one row after TCRdb ran MiXCR on the multiplex PCR reads. The repertoire holds 40,000 or so distinct CDR3 sequences, around 75% seen once, with 35% to 40% in the top ten. Sequenced sample: tumor-adjacent normal liver tissue. The receptors originated from a man aged 40-50 years with primary liver carcinoma and hepatitis B virus infection. CDR3s include the opening cysteine and the closing phenylalanine or tryptophan. Fields, in order: J gene, clone size, D gene, V gene, CDR3 DNA, CDR3 protein. The D gene is left open where the match is weak. Clone size is shown for a subset of rows, as once, few, many or a class of expanded clone.

j_gene: TRBJ2-5
abundance: many
d_gene: TRBD1
v_gene: TRBV5-1
CDR3nt: TGCGCCAGCAGCTTGTCGACAGGGGCGGTGGAGACCCAGTACTTC
CDR3aa: CASSLSTGAVETQYF

j_gene: TRBJ2-1
abundance: once
d_gene: TRBD2
v_gene: TRBV7-8
CDR3nt: TGTGCCAGCAACTTATCCGGCGGGAGAAGTTACAATGAGCAGTTCTTC
CDR3aa: CASNLSGGRSYNEQFF

j_gene: TRBJ2-7
abundance: medium-sized
d_gene: -
v_gene: TRBV12-3/TRBV12-4
CDR3nt: TGTGCCAGCAGTTTGGACCGGTACGAGCAGTACTTC
CDR3aa: CASSLDRYEQYF

j_gene: TRBJ2-3
abundance: -
d_gene: TRBD1
v_gene: TRBV10-3
CDR3nt: TGTGCCATACGGCGATCTGGACAGGGACGAAGCACAGATACACAGTATTTT
CDR3aa: CAIRRSGQGRSTDTQYF

j_gene: TRBJ2-2
abundance: -
d_gene: -
v_gene: TRBV6-1
CDR3nt: TGTGCCATTATAGGACGGGTGAACACCGGGGAGCTGTTTTTT
CDR3aa: CAIIGRVNTGELFF

j_gene: TRBJ1-1
abundance: -
d_gene: TRBD1
v_gene: TRBV29-1
CDR3nt: TGTAGCGTGGTTGACAGGGCCACTGAAGTTTTCTTT
CDR3aa: CSVVDRATEVFF

j_gene: TRBJ2-1
abundance: -
d_gene: -
v_gene: TRBV11-2
CDR3nt: TGTGCCAGCTGCTTGTCTAGCTTGGGGCATGAACAATTCTTC
CDR3aa: CASCLSSLGHEQFF

j_gene: TRBJ2-1
abundance: -
d_gene: TRBD2
v_gene: TRBV7-9
CDR3nt: TGTGCCAACAACCCCCGGGGGGGCGCGACCTACAATGAGCAGTTCTTC
CDR3aa: CANNPRGGATYNEQFF

j_gene: TRBJ2-3
abundance: -
d_gene: -
v_gene: TRBV29-1
CDR3nt: TGCAGCGGGTGGTGGTACACTGATACGCACTATTTT
CDR3aa: CSGWWYTDTHYF

j_gene: TRBJ2-7
abundance: -
d_gene: TRBD1
v_gene: TRBV28
CDR3nt: TGTGCCCGCAGTTACTATTACCGGGACAGGGGCACTTACGAGCAGAACTTC
CDR3aa: CARSYYYRDRGTYEQNF

j_gene: TRBJ2-6
abundance: -
d_gene: -
v_gene: TRBV5-1
CDR3nt: TGCGCCAGCAGCTTGGGGGCCGGTATAACCTCTGGGGCCAACGTCCTGACTTTC
CDR3aa: CASSLGAGITSGANVLTF

j_gene: TRBJ2-1
abundance: -
d_gene: TRBD2
v_gene: TRBV12-3/TRBV12-4
CDR3nt: TGTGCCAGCAGTCGGAGGGAGGGGCACTCCTACAATGAGCAATTCTTC
CDR3aa: CASSRREGHSYNEQFF